These T cell receptor beta chains were read from a single sample in a study of response to subunit inactivated influenza vaccine. TCRdb analysed the RT-PCR reads with MiXCR anew, one entry per CDR3 protein. The data contain about 650,000 distinct CDR3 sequences, 15% to 18% of them seen just once; the ten biggest clones take up about 9.9%. The sequenced sample was PBMCs from blood, obtained 11 to 12 days after vaccination. These receptors all stem from a man aged 45-60 years who received an inactivated influenza vaccine. CDR3s include the opening cysteine and the closing phenylalanine or tryptophan. A D gene is named only where the DNA matches it firmly. Clone size appears in some rows only: once, few, many, or a class for an expanded clone.

D: .; size: .; V: TRBV5-1; J: TRBJ2-5; CDR3: CASSPQTLAPTQYF; DNA: TGCGCCAGCAGCCCCCAAACCCTAGCCCCGACCCAGTACTTC
D: TRBD1; size: few; V: TRBV20-1; J: TRBJ2-7; CDR3: CSASSLGQGYEQYF; DNA: TGCAGTGCCTCCAGCCTAGGACAGGGCTACGAGCAGTACTTC
D: .; size: few; V: TRBV5-4; J: TRBJ1-2; CDR3: CASSLDSDGYTF; DNA: TGTGCCAGCAGCTTGGATAGTGATGGCTACACCTTC
D: TRBD1; size: .; V: TRBV28; J: TRBJ2-7; CDR3: CASRGTGTGRAYEQYF; DNA: TGTGCCAGCAGGGGAACCGGGACAGGAAGGGCCTACGAGCAGTACTTC
D: .; size: few; V: TRBV6-5; J: TRBJ2-7; CDR3: CASSYSGRAAYEQYF; DNA: TGTGCCAGCAGTTACTCGGGGCGAGCAGCCTACGAGCAGTACTTC
D: .; size: many; V: TRBV7-9; J: TRBJ1-5; CDR3: CASSFGGIDQPQHF; DNA: TGTGCCAGCAGCTTTGGGGGGATCGATCAGCCCCAGCATTTT
D: .; size: .; V: TRBV28; J: TRBJ1-2; CDR3: CASSFQGPNYGYTF; DNA: TGTGCCAGCAGTTTCCAGGGTCCTAACTATGGCTACACCTTC
D: TRBD2; size: many; V: TRBV15; J: TRBJ2-3; CDR3: CATSRDRTSVTDTQYF; DNA: TGTGCCACCAGCAGAGATAGGACTAGCGTCACAGATACGCAGTATTTT
D: TRBD2; size: few; V: TRBV7-8; J: TRBJ2-7; CDR3: CASSLRGGTTYEQYF; DNA: TGTGCCAGCAGCTTACGCGGGGGGACTACCTACGAGCAGTACTTC
D: .; size: few; V: TRBV15; J: TRBJ2-3; CDR3: CATSTRTATDTQYF; DNA: TGTGCCACCAGCACCCGGACAGCGACAGATACGCAGTATTTT
D: TRBD2; size: few; V: TRBV9; J: TRBJ2-7; CDR3: CASSALAGPSYEQYF; DNA: TGTGCCAGCAGCGCCCTAGCGGGTCCCTCCTACGAGCAGTACTTC
D: TRBD2; size: few; V: TRBV30; J: TRBJ2-5; CDR3: CAWSDGRRQETQYF; DNA: TGTGCCTGGAGCGACGGGAGGAGGCAAGAGACCCAGTACTTC
D: .; size: .; V: TRBV25-1; J: TRBJ2-3; CDR3: CASSERARPDTQYF; DNA: TGTGCCAGCAGTGAAAGAGCCCGTCCAGATACGCAGTATTTT
D: .; size: few; V: TRBV6-5; J: TRBJ1-5; CDR3: CASSYSNRVHQPQHF; DNA: TGTGCCAGCAGTTACTCGAACAGGGTTCATCAGCCCCAGCATTTT
D: .; size: few; V: TRBV12-3/TRBV12-4; J: TRBJ1-3; CDR3: CASTLVVLSDSGNTIYF; DNA: TGTGCCAGCACTCTAGTCGTCCTCAGCGACTCTGGAAACACCATATATTTT
D: .; size: .; V: TRBV12-3/TRBV12-4; J: TRBJ2-1; CDR3: CASSFGRGDEQFF; DNA: TGTGCCAGCAGTTTCGGCAGGGGCGACGAGCAGTTCTTC
D: TRBD2; size: many; V: TRBV3-1; J: TRBJ2-2; CDR3: CASSQERSGRLRSTGELFF; DNA: TGTGCCAGCAGCCAAGAACGTAGCGGGAGATTAAGGAGCACCGGGGAGCTGTTTTTT
D: .; size: few; V: TRBV6-2/TRBV6-3; J: TRBJ1-5; CDR3: CASSPGPGNQPQHF; DNA: TGTGCCAGCAGCCCCGGTCCAGGCAATCAGCCCCAGCATTTT
D: .; size: .; V: TRBV5-5; J: TRBJ2-7; CDR3: CASSWSATYEQYF; DNA: TGTGCCAGCAGCTGGTCGGCAACCTACGAGCAGTACTTC
D: .; size: few; V: TRBV12-3/TRBV12-4; J: TRBJ1-6; CDR3: CASSPPGSPLHF; DNA: TGTGCCAGCAGCCCGCCAGGGTCACCCCTCCACTTT
D: .; size: .; V: TRBV20-1; J: TRBJ2-5; CDR3: CSAALPGLSGTQYF; DNA: TGCAGTGCTGCTCTCCCGGGACTCTCGGGGACCCAGTACTTC
D: TRBD2; size: .; V: TRBV20-1; J: TRBJ2-5; CDR3: CSARDLGLAGQTQYF; DNA: TGCAGTGCTAGAGATTTGGGACTAGCGGGGCAGACCCAGTACTTC
D: .; size: few; V: TRBV6-2/TRBV6-3; J: TRBJ2-1; CDR3: CASGGSSAYNEQFF; DNA: TGTGCCAGTGGGGGCAGCTCTGCCTACAATGAGCAGTTCTTC
D: TRBD1; size: .; V: TRBV4-1; J: TRBJ1-4; CDR3: CASSRVQGAPNEKLFF; DNA: TGCGCCAGCAGCCGAGTGCAGGGGGCACCTAATGAAAAACTGTTTTTT
D: TRBD1; size: many; V: TRBV5-1; J: TRBJ2-7; CDR3: CASSLAGTGTYEQYF; DNA: TGTGCCAGCAGTTTGGCCGGGACAGGAACCTACGAGCAGTACTTC
D: .; size: .; V: TRBV5-1; J: TRBJ2-2; CDR3: CASSLMGLTTGELFF; DNA: TGCGCCAGCAGCTTAATGGGACTGACCACCGGGGAGCTGTTTTTT
D: .; size: .; V: TRBV20-1; J: TRBJ2-3; CDR3: CSAKDWAREYRYF; DNA: TGCAGTGCTAAGGACTGGGCCCGAGAGTATCGCTATTTT
D: .; size: .; V: TRBV4-2; J: TRBJ2-4; CDR3: CASSQDLAVDIQYF; DNA: TGTGCCAGCAGCCAAGATTTGGCAGTTGACATTCAGTACTTC
D: TRBD2; size: few; V: TRBV6-1; J: TRBJ2-5; CDR3: CASSRGLASETQYF; DNA: TGTGCCAGCAGCCGCGGACTAGCGTCGGAGACCCAGTACTTC
D: TRBD1; size: few; V: TRBV5-1; J: TRBJ2-1; CDR3: CASSLFSGTGPDEQFF; DNA: TGCGCCAGCAGCTTGTTCTCCGGGACAGGGCCAGATGAGCAGTTCTTC
D: .; size: few; V: TRBV28; J: TRBJ2-6; CDR3: CASSPGHHFSGANVLTF; DNA: TGTGCCAGCAGTCCTGGGCACCATTTCTCTGGGGCCAACGTCCTGACTTTC
D: TRBD2; size: .; V: TRBV28; J: TRBJ2-1; CDR3: CASSLIQREVNEQFF; DNA: TGTGCCAGCAGTTTAATCCAGCGGGAGGTCAATGAGCAGTTCTTC
D: TRBD2; size: .; V: TRBV3-1; J: TRBJ2-2; CDR3: CASSQGLASLPNTGELFF; DNA: TGTGCCAGCAGCCAAGGACTAGCGTCCTTACCGAACACCGGGGAGCTGTTTTTT
D: TRBD2; size: few; V: TRBV28; J: TRBJ2-1; CDR3: CASSGPGLAYNEQFF; DNA: TGTGCCAGCAGTGGCCCGGGACTAGCCTACAATGAGCAGTTCTTC
D: TRBD2; size: few; V: TRBV20-1; J: TRBJ2-5; CDR3: CSANLLAGFQETQYF; DNA: TGCAGTGCAAATCTTCTAGCGGGTTTCCAAGAGACCCAGTACTTC